The 31 T cell receptor beta chains in this list originate from one sample, sequenced in a study of T-cell memory formation after mild COVID-19 (dated by TCRdb to the early 2020s). The library came from 5' RACE. Sequenced on an Illumina NovaSeq 6000. The public sequencing data were trimmed at Q25 with fastp and processed into clonotypes with MiXCR by TCRdb, which kept only in-frame beta chains. CDR3 protein duplicates are merged, each entry listing the most common genes and DNA. This sample lists fewer than 600,000 distinct CDR3 sequences; about 22% were detected once. The biggest ten clones account for under 8.5% of the sample. Sequenced sample: PBMCs or a T cell subset sorted from them (not recorded which). These TCRs come from an adult woman who had mild COVID-19 (a few samples of this study predate the infection). The sample titles of this study are shuffled in the database, so cell type and time point are left out; the donor was told from shared clones.

In DNA form, the CDR3 reads TGTGCCAGCTCACCACCGATGGGGAAGGACACTGAAGCTTTCTTT. Translation: CASSPPMGKDTEAFF. The chain couples TRBV18 to TRBJ1-1, with D unresolved. In germline, CDR1 is KGHSH, CDR2 LQKENI. Trimming stripped 0 bases from V and 3 bases from J, with 11 bases between. This CDR3 contains 15 residues.

Only a few counts were recorded for this clonotype. The gene calls are TRBV7-6 and TRBJ2-1; D gene ambiguous. Trimming cost V 4 bases and J 8 bases, with 12 bases left between them. Germline lookup yields CDR1 SGHVS and CDR2 FNYEAQ. This CDR3 has 13 residues. CDR3 region: CASSSQPSYEQFF. Here the CDR3 DNA reads TGTGCCAGCAGCTCTCAACCTAGTTATGAGCAGTTCTTC.

A few counts support this clonotype. The chain joins TRBV18 to TRBJ1-5, with D hard to call. Trimming stripped 3 bases from V and 5 bases from J, with 8 bases between. Germline V gene data show CDR1 as KGHSH and CDR2 as LQKENI. The CDR3 length is 13 residues. The CDR3 region has the DNA TGTGCCAGCTCACCGACGATAGATCAGCCCCAGCATTTT. Amino acid sequence: CASSPTIDQPQHF. The complete variable domain, with remaining parts taken from reference TRBV18 and TRBJ1-5, reads NAGVMQNPRHLVRRRGQEARLRCSPMKGHSHVYWYRQLPEEGLKFMVYLQKENIIDESGMPKERFSAEFPKEGPSILRIQQVVRGDSAAYFCASSPTIDQPQHFGDGTRLSIL.

This clonotype occurred a few times. CDR3 in amino acids: CASSSSNSYNEQFF. In DNA, the CDR3 is TGCGCCAGCAGCAGCAGCAACTCCTACAATGAGCAGTTCTTC. The J gene is TRBJ2-1, the V gene TRBV5-1, with unresolved D. Trimming removed 4 bases from V and 0 bases from J, with 8 bases in between. The CDR3 totals 14 residues. In germline, CDR1 is SGHRS, CDR2 YFSETQ.

This rearrangement joins TRBV19 to TRBJ1-1, with 8 bases matching TRBD1. The CDR3 length is 14 residues. In germline, CDR1 is LNHDA, CDR2 SQIVND (reference sequence). The junction had 11 bases not matched to a gene; V was cut back by 7 bases and J by 7 bases. CDR3 loop: CASTPVGGTGEAFF. The CDR3 DNA is TGTGCCAGTACCCCCGTGGGAGGGACAGGTGAAGCTTTCTTT.

This clonotype was seen ten or more times. The chain combines TRBV12-3 or TRBV12-4 with TRBJ2-2; TRBD1 is a possible D gene (5 bases). The ends were cut back, 6 bases at V and 6 bases at J, with 20 bases in the middle. The CDR3 is 16 amino acids. Written as DNA, the CDR3 is TGTGCCAGCAGCCCCCTGGGGCCCGCTCCCGCCGGGGAGCTGTTTTTT. It yields the protein CASSPLGPAPAGELFF.

This chain uses TRBV6-2 or TRBV6-3 with TRBJ2-1; no firm D call. CDR3 length: 12 residues. The germline V and J ends were trimmed by 4 bases and 14 bases, with 15 bases remaining between them. Germline CDR1 reads MNHEY; CDR2 reads SVGEGT. The CDR3 DNA follows: TGTGCCAGCAGTTTCCCAGACCAGCAAGAGTTCTTC. Its translation: CASSFPDQQEFF.

This clonotype was counted between two and nine times. The rearrangement uses TRBV6-2 or TRBV6-3 and TRBJ2-7; TRBD2 matches 9 bases. V dropped 10 bases and J dropped 4; count of bases not matched to a gene: 11. The CDR3 consists of 14 residues. Germline CDR1 reads MNHEY; CDR2 reads SVGEGT. CDR3 residues: CATSTSGSGYEQYF. In DNA, the CDR3 is TGTGCCACCTCGACTAGCGGCTCGGGGTACGAGCAGTACTTC.

This rearrangement joins TRBV29-1 to TRBJ2-1; 10 bases are shared with TRBD2. The CDR3 sequence is 16 residues long. From germline, CDR1 is SQVTM and CDR2 ANQGSEA. The V gene end was trimmed by 2 bases and the J gene end by 5 bases; junction bases not matched to a gene: 9. The CDR3 region has the DNA TGCAGCGTTGAATTCCTAGCGGGGGCCCCAAACAATGAGCAGTTCTTC. Protein sequence: CSVEFLAGAPNNEQFF.

This clonotype was counted between two and nine times. The CDR3 sequence: CASRPAAGHRRNEQFF. The CDR3 bases are TGTGCCAGCAGACCCGCAGCGGGTCATCGTCGCAATGAGCAGTTCTTC. The V and J genes are TRBV12-3 or TRBV12-4 and TRBJ2-1; possible D gene TRBD2, 6 bases. This CDR3 is 16 amino acids long. Trimming took 6 bases from V and 6 from J, leaving 21 bases between them.

The rearrangement uses TRBV6-5 and TRBJ1-4; the match to TRBD1 covers 9 bases. Germline CDR1 and CDR2: MNHEY and SVGAGI. The CDR3 consists of 15 residues. Losses at the gene ends were 4 bases for V and 7 bases for J; bases not matched to a gene: 7. CDR3 in amino acids: CASSSNRDRAEKLFF. CDR3 DNA: TGTGCCAGCAGTTCGAACCGGGACAGGGCTGAAAAACTGTTTTTT.

This clonotype was seen more than once but under ten times. The V call is TRBV5-4, the J call TRBJ2-5; possible D gene TRBD2, 6 bases. The V gene lost 0 bases and the J gene lost 4 bases, with 10 bases spanning the gap. Germline V gene lookup returns CDR1 SGHNT and CDR2 YYREEE (reference sequence). This CDR3 contains 14 residues. CDR3 sequence: CASSLVDYPETQYF. CDR3 coding DNA: TGTGCCAGCAGCTTGGTGGACTATCCAGAGACCCAGTACTTC.

In this sample, this clonotype turned up a few times. J is TRBJ2-2 and V is TRBV4-2; D not certain. Germline CDR1 LGHNA, CDR2 YNFKEQ. This CDR3 spans 14 amino acids. V was pared by 6 bases and J by 5 bases, with 13 bases between. CDR3 region: CASSRFPGTGELFF. The CDR3 nucleotides are TGTGCCAGCAGTCGGTTCCCTGGAACCGGGGAGCTGTTTTTT.

The chain recombines TRBV7-6 with TRBJ2-2, with 9 bases aligning to TRBD1. The CDR3 is 18 residues long. The V segment lost 2 bases and the J segment 1 base; nucleotides outside the gene matches: 8. Germline CDR1 SGHVS, CDR2 FNYEAQ. CDR3 nucleotides: TGTGCCAGCAGCTTACCCCGGACAGGGGCCTTGAACACCGGGGAGCTGTTTTTT. Its protein is CASSLPRTGALNTGELFF.

J is TRBJ2-6 and V is TRBV6-1; no firm D call. With 4 bases removed from V and 0 bases from J, the gap between germline ends came to 13 bases. The CDR3 sequence is 17 residues long. CDR1 and CDR2 from the germline V gene are MNHNS and SASEGT. CDR3 in DNA: TGTGCCAGCAGTGGACATCTAAGGAGCTCTGGGGCCAACGTCCTGACTTTC. This codes for CASSGHLRSSGANVLTF.

This clonotype turned up a few times. The chain employs TRBV3-1 and TRBJ2-7; D remains ambiguous. The CDR3 covers 12 residues. V lost 4 bases, J lost 6 bases, and 10 bases lay in between. Germline V gives CDR1 LGHDT, CDR2 YNNKEL (reference sequence). The CDR3 loop reads CASSRAAFEQYF. In nucleotides, the CDR3 is TGTGCCAGCAGCCGGGCAGCCTTCGAGCAGTACTTC.

This clonotype came up a few times. The V call is TRBV2, the J call TRBJ2-2; D is possibly TRBD1 (5 bases). There are 14 residues in the CDR3. CDR1 SNHLY and CDR2 FYNNEI come from the germline V gene. V lost 7 bases, J lost 5 bases, and 14 bases lay in between. CDR3 protein: CASKVGTGTGELFF. CDR3 sequence (DNA): TGTGCCAGCAAGGTGGGCACAGGTACCGGGGAGCTGTTTTTT.

V gene TRBV14 combines with J gene TRBJ2-1; D remains ambiguous. Trimming cost V 1 base and J 8 bases, with 24 bases left between them. Looked up from germline, CDR1 is SGHDN and CDR2 is FVKESK. This CDR3 spans 18 amino acids. The CDR3 spells CASSQGFGLFTRWDEQFF. CDR3 coding DNA: TGTGCCAGCAGCCAAGGTTTTGGGTTGTTCACCCGATGGGATGAGCAGTTCTTC.

This clonotype occurred a few times. The chain joins TRBV27 to TRBJ2-3, with 11 nucleotides matching TRBD2. There are 17 residues in the CDR3. With V trimmed by 7 bases and J by 0 bases, 9 bases remained unmatched. CDR1 and CDR2 from the germline V gene are MNHEY and SMNVEV (reference sequence). CDR3 sequence: CASKLRLAGYSTDTQYF. Here the CDR3 DNA reads TGTGCCAGCAAGCTCCGACTAGCGGGGTATAGCACAGATACGCAGTATTTT.

The genes are TRBV7-3 and TRBJ2-1, with TRBD2 matching 10 bases. J was trimmed by 2 bases and V by 2 bases; bases with no gene match: 18. This CDR3 contains 21 residues. Germline V gene data show CDR1 as SGHTA and CDR2 as FQGTGA. The CDR3 protein is CASSLQGPRSVLAGAYNEQFF. CDR3 bases: TGTGCCAGCAGCTTACAAGGACCCCGTTCGGTTCTAGCGGGGGCCTACAATGAGCAGTTCTTC.

This clonotype was counted only a few times. The chain is built from TRBV12-3 or TRBV12-4 and TRBJ2-7, with 8 bases lining up with TRBD1. The CDR3 runs 15 residues. J lost 3 bases, V lost 4 bases, and 8 bases had no gene match. The DNA of the CDR3 is TGTGCCAGCAGTTCCGGGACAGGCCCATACTACGAGCAGTACTTC. Translated, it gives CASSSGTGPYYEQYF.

This clonotype was counted a few times. The V gene is TRBV9, the J gene TRBJ2-1; D call uncertain. The CDR3 loop spans 13 amino acids. The ends were cut back, 3 bases at V and 7 bases at J, with 11 bases in the middle. CDR1 is SGDLS and CDR2 is YYNGEE in the germline V gene. The CDR3 is CASSDAPWNEQFF. The CDR3 DNA reads TGTGCCAGCAGCGACGCCCCGTGGAATGAGCAGTTCTTC.

The chain has TRBV6-2 or TRBV6-3 and TRBJ2-3; perhaps TRBD2 as D (6 bases). Germline V gene lookup returns CDR1 MNHEY and CDR2 SVGEGT. This CDR3 contains 13 residues. Between the trimmed V and J ends, which lost 6 bases and 2 bases, there was a span of 9 bases. The DNA of the CDR3 is TGTGCCAGCAGGCCACTAGCCACAGATACGCAGTATTTT. As protein: CASRPLATDTQYF.

This clonotype has only a few counts. The gene calls are TRBV7-9 and TRBJ2-6; D unclear. The germline V gene has CDR1 SEHNR and CDR2 FQNEAQ (reference sequence). The V end lost 2 bases, the J end lost 0 bases, and 11 bases lay between the germline ends. This CDR3 spans 17 amino acids. The CDR3 region has the DNA TGTGCCAGCAGCTTACTTCCTGTGAGCTCTGGGGCCAACGTCCTGACTTTC. Its translation is CASSLLPVSSGANVLTF. The entire variable domain, with the rest obtained from reference TRBV7-9 and TRBJ2-6, is as follows: DTGVSQNPRHKITKRGQNVTFRCDPISEHNRLYWYRQTLGQGPEFLTYFQNEAQLEKSRLLSDRFSAERPKGSFSTLEIQRTEQGDSAMYLCASSLLPVSSGANVLTFGAGSRLTVL.

The CDR3 here is CASSFGRVHQPQHF. The DNA for the CDR3 is TGTGCCAGCAGTTTTGGGAGGGTTCATCAGCCCCAGCATTTT. V is TRBV12-3 or TRBV12-4 and J is TRBJ1-5; D not resolved. Trimming took 3 bases from V and 5 from J, leaving 11 bases between them. CDR3 length: 14 amino acids.

In its sample, this clonotype was seen many times. V gene TRBV3-1 combines with J gene TRBJ2-1, with TRBD2 identical over 7 bases. With 1 base clipped from V and 5 bases from J, the junction kept 14 bases outside the gene matches. CDR1 and CDR2 (germline): LGHDT, YNNKEL (reference sequence). The CDR3 contains 18 residues. CDR3 loop: CASSQVRTWAGDDNEQFF. The CDR3, as DNA: TGTGCCAGCAGCCAAGTGAGAACTTGGGCGGGAGATGACAATGAGCAGTTCTTC.

V usage is TRBV11-3 and J usage is TRBJ2-1; 7 bases fit TRBD2. Germline lookup yields CDR1 SGHNT and CDR2 YENEEA. There are 16 residues in the CDR3. Trimming took 2 bases from V and 9 from J; bases not matched to a gene: 13. The CDR3 bases are TGTGCCAGCAGCTTAAGACTAGCAGAACCGGGGAGTGAGCAGTTCTTC. Translation gives CASSLRLAEPGSEQFF.

The chain recombines TRBV6-2 or TRBV6-3 with TRBJ2-1, with 9 bases aligning to TRBD2. J lost 4 bases, V lost 6 bases, and 4 bases had no gene match. This CDR3 is 14 amino acids long. Per the germline V gene, CDR1 is MNHEY and CDR2 is SVGEGT. The CDR3 region is CASSRLAAYNEQFF. The DNA for the CDR3 is TGTGCCAGCAGCAGACTAGCGGCTTACAATGAGCAGTTCTTC.

The chain carries TRBV9 and TRBJ1-5; no clear D gene. V was trimmed by 0 bases and J by 7 bases, leaving 8 bases between them. Germline CDR1 is SGDLS and CDR2 is YYNGEE. CDR3 length: 13 amino acids. The CDR3 DNA sequence: TGTGCCAGCAGCGTAGCCTACGGACAGCCCCAGCATTTT. This translates into CASSVAYGQPQHF.

Notes on this clonotype: Given the absence of the conserved phenylalanine or tryptophan at the CDR3 end, a read error is likely. Because the CDR3's place on the DNA is in doubt, the DNA is left out and the CDR3 is given as listed by TCRdb. This rearrangement joins TRBV5-1 to TRBJ2-3; the table's D gene call, TRBD1, was not cross checked with the DNA. From its first to its last residue, the CDR3 has 12 amino acids. Germline CDR1 is SGHRS and CDR2 is YFSETQ. The CDR3 sequence is CASSLRRDRGTV.

The sample holds a few counts of this clonotype. The chain couples TRBV9 to TRBJ2-3; no reliable D call. Germline V gene data show CDR1 as SGDLS and CDR2 as YYNGEE. This CDR3 has 17 amino acids. Trimming pared 0 bases from V and 3 bases from J, leaving 17 bases between. Here the CDR3 DNA reads TGTGCCAGCAGCGTAGAATTAACCGGTAGGGTGACAGATACGCAGTATTTT. This sequence encodes CASSVELTGRVTDTQYF.